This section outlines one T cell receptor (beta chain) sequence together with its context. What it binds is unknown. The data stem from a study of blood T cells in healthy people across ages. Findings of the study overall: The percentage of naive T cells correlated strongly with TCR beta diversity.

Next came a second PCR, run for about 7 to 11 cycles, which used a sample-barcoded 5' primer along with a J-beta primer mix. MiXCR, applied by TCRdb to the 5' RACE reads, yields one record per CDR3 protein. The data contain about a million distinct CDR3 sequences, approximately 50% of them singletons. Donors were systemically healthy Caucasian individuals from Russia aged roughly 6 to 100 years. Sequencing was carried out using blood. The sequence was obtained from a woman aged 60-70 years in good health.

The CDR3 DNA is TGTGCCAGCAGCGTGAACCCAGGGCCGGATACGCAGTATTTT. The encoded protein is CASSVNPGPDTQYF. The chain employs TRBV5-5 and TRBJ2-3, with D perhaps TRBD1 (5 bases). CDR3 length: 14 amino acids. Germline V gene lookup returns CDR1 SGHKS and CDR2 YYEKEE (reference sequence). V was clipped by 4 bases and J by 6 bases, with 15 bases between them.